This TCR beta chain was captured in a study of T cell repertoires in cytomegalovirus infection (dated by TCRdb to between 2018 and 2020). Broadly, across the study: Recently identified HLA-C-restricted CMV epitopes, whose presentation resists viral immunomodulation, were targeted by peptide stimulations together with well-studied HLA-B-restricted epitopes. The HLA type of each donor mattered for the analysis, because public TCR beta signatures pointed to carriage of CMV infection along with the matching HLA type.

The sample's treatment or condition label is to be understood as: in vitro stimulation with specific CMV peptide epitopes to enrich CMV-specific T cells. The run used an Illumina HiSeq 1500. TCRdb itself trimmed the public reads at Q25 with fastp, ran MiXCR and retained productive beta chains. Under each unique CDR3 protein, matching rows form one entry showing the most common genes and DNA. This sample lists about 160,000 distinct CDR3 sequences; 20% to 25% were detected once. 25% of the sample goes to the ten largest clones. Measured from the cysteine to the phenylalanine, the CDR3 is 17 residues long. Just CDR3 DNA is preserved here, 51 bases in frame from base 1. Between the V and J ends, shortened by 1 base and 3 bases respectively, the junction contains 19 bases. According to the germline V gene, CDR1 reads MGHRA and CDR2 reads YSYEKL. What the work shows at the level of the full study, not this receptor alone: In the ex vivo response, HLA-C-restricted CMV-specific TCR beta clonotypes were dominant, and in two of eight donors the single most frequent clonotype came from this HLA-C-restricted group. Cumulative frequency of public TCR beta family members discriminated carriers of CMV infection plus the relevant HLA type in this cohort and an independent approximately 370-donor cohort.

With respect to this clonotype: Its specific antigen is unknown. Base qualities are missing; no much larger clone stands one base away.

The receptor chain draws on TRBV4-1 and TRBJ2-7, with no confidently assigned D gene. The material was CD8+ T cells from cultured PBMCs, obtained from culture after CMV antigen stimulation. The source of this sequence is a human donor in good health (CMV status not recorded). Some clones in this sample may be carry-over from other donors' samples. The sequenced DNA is TGCGCCAGCAGCCAAGGAGACACGTCGTTACTTCACTACGAGCAGTACTTC. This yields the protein CASSQGDTSLLHYEQYF.